The rows below give T cell receptor beta chains drawn from one sample of a study of OX40 agonist ivuxolimab in advanced cancers. The protocol was immunoSEQ multiplex PCR, while the TCRdb copy is restricted to in-frame clones and leaves out a portion. The sample consists of tens of thousands of clones, roughly 86% of them appearing once. Sequenced material: CD4+ or CD8+ T cells sorted from blood, taken in a trial of the OX40 agonist ivuxolimab. The receptors originated from an adult with an advanced solid tumor such as melanoma, head and neck, liver or kidney cancer. CDR3s leave out the opening cysteine and the closing phenylalanine or tryptophan.

ASTPLGSTYEQY	TRBJ2-7	TRBV7-2
SVCFQGSAADTQY	TRBJ2-3	TRBV29-1
ASSPYRTGETHGYT	TRBJ1-2	TRBV5-5
ASRPSVVDRQNEQF	TRBJ2-1	TRBV5-4
ASRFRGVYGYT	TRBJ1-2	TRBV27
ASSSAGSDEAF	TRBJ1-1	TRBV6-5
ASSDSGTGACRGVF	TRBJ1-4	TRBV6-4
SVEGGNTIY	TRBJ1-3	TRBV29-1
ASSYRQGSDGTQY	TRBJ2-5	TRBV5-1
ASSFSGGTETQY	TRBJ2-5	TRBV7-7
ASSVLAGNYNEQF	TRBJ2-1	TRBV2
ASSPGPDRHYGYT	TRBJ1-2	TRBV6-5
ASSPYGLAGVGGDTQY	TRBJ2-3	TRBV18
ASSYRTGGIGETQY	TRBJ2-5	TRBV6-5
ASSLQGRGGYT	TRBJ1-2	TRBV5-4
ASGLVIASPSTMSKV	TRBJ2-1	TRBV12-5
ASSLVMGAGGYT	TRBJ1-2	TRBV7-2
ATQGQGTRNTIY	TRBJ1-3	TRBV10-3
ASGTGIYEQY	TRBJ2-7	TRBV28
ASSEWRERRDTQY	TRBJ2-3	TRBV6-1
ASSLGGMEQY	TRBJ2-7	TRBV7-8
ASRPRFPHEQY	TRBJ2-7	TRBV7-2
ATSMRPNTEAF	TRBJ1-1	TRBV15
ASSLTGTSGSYEQY	TRBJ2-7	TRBV5-1
ASRQQGGESGYT	TRBJ1-2	TRBV5-6
ASSRDTAATNEKLF	TRBJ1-4	TRBV4-1
ASSLLGQGGGYT	TRBJ1-2	TRBV27
ASSLTGQTGGFWADTQY	TRBJ2-3	TRBV5-8
ASSSGQPNTEAF	TRBJ1-1	TRBV6-6
ASSQNRGPGLEETQY	TRBJ2-5	TRBV16
ASSESGTGLKTGELF	TRBJ2-2	TRBV25-1
ASSRGGLGTGELF	TRBJ2-2	TRBV19
SAARDTQY	TRBJ2-3	TRBV20-1
ASVRAGNNEQF	TRBJ2-1	TRBV27
ASTTWAGQVYEQY	TRBJ2-7	TRBV28
GAGRGANTEAF	TRBJ1-1	TRBV7-9
ASTHSGFSYNEQF	TRBJ2-1	TRBV5-1
ASSSRGGGSEQF	TRBJ2-1	TRBV7-6
ASSFTGTSNTGELF	TRBJ2-2	TRBV27
ASSFSFKQY	TRBJ2-7	TRBV28
ASSEDYVGAAKNIQY	TRBJ2-4	TRBV6-1
ASRDREYNEQY	TRBJ2-7	TRBV6-1
ASGFSQSNEQF	TRBJ2-1	TRBV12-5
ASSLRQGATTDTQY	TRBJ2-3	TRBV18
ASSYRNQEAF	TRBJ1-1	TRBV6-6
ASSFPDRDGGYT	TRBJ1-2	TRBV5-4
ASRGQGIGGQPQH	TRBJ1-5	TRBV2
ASSIGGNSPLH	TRBJ1-6	TRBV19
ASRASGRNEQY	TRBJ2-7	TRBV11-2
ASSLPTGVGNTIY	TRBJ1-3	TRBV28
AWSVMGGGGYT	TRBJ1-2	TRBV30
ASTVSAGGETQY	TRBJ2-5	TRBV5-4
ASSYSTGSYNEQF	TRBJ2-1	TRBV6-5